This TCR beta chain was obtained from a study of cytomegalovirus exposure and HLA in healthy donors. Study conclusions and caveats: The study listed some 160 cytomegalovirus-associated TCR beta chains. Looking again later, the authors saw that most CMV-associated TCR beta chains seemed HLA-restricted. 87-base-pair reads could not separate some V segments, including TRBV6-2 and TRBV6-3. The authors later linked a missense DCLRE1C variant to TCR beta V- and J-gene trimming.

Germline trimming cut 5 bases from V and 9 bases from J; bases unmatched to any gene: 7. This CDR3 has 12 residues. CDR1 is SGHRS, CDR2 YFSETQ, per germline. Of note for this clone: What it binds is unknown.

PCR was performed using 60 Vbeta and 13 Jbeta primers. Measured with immunoSEQ multiplex PCR; TCRdb has only the in-frame clones, and not every one. The data show about 120,000 clones, roughly 82% seen once. J is TRBJ2-7 and V is TRBV5-1; TRBD2 agrees at 8 bases. The source is a male donor in good health and CMV-seropositive. The sequenced sample was PBMCs. The CDR3 reads CASRGSGNGQYF. DNA of the CDR3: TGCGCCAGCAGGGGTAGCGGGAACGGGCAGTACTTC.